The 21 T cell receptor beta chains presented below share a single source sample, sequenced in a study of glioma-infiltrating T cells. Using RNA template, CDR3s of TCR alpha and beta were amplified with iRepertoire arm-PCR. One entry per CDR3 protein, called by TCRdb with MiXCR from the multiplex PCR reads. The sample carries 100,000 to 150,000 distinct CDR3 sequences, about 23% recorded once. The specimen was glioma tissue, nonneoplastic brain tissue, or PBMCs (not recorded which). These receptors were taken from a human donor with low-grade glioma or glioblastoma, undergoing nonglioma brain surgery, or in good health (not recorded which).

This clonotype was found a few times. A single base separates this from a much larger clone, so it may be a read error. The V gene is TRBV7-8, the J gene TRBJ2-7, with no clear D. Trimming stripped 6 bases from V and 5 bases from J, with 14 bases between. Germline V lookup: CDR1 SGHVS, CDR2 FQNEAQ. This CDR3 has 13 residues. Here the CDR3 DNA reads TGTGCCAGCAGTAGTGACTTCTACCACGAGCAGTACTTC. It codes for CASSSDFYHEQYF.

A few counts support this clonotype. The CDR3 region is CASSSPGQMETQYF. CDR3 DNA: TGTGCCAGCAGCTCCCCGGGACAAATGGAGACCCAGTACTTC. This rearrangement joins TRBV5-4 to TRBJ2-5; D possibly corresponds to TRBD1 (6 bases). Germline CDR1 is SGHNT and CDR2 is YYREEE (reference sequence). This CDR3 comprises 14 residues. V was cut by 3 bases and J by 5 bases, with 14 bases left in between.

V is TRBV5-5 and J is TRBJ2-7, with 7 positions matching TRBD2. Germline V gives CDR1 SGHKS, CDR2 YYEKEE (reference sequence). Trimming removed 3 bases from V and 6 bases from J; junction bases left unmatched: 9. This CDR3 is 14 amino acids long. The CDR3 DNA reads as TGTGCCAGCAGCTCGGGACTACACCAATCCGAGCAGTACTTC. Amino acids: CASSSGLHQSEQYF. Full variable domain (remainder filled in from reference TRBV5-5 and TRBJ2-7): DAGVTQSPTHLIKTRGQQVTLRCSPISGHKSVSWYQQVLGQGPQFIFQYYEKEERGRGNFPDRFSARQFPNYSSELNVNALLLGDSALYLCASSSGLHQSEQYFGPGTRLTVT.

In the case of this clonotype: Being one base from a much bigger clone, this may be a read error. The rearrangement uses TRBV12-3 or TRBV12-4 and TRBJ2-3, with D unresolved. The CDR3 is 13 amino acids. The CDR3 loop reads CASGLSEQDTQYF. CDR3 nucleotides: TGTGCCAGCGGTTTGAGTGAACAGGATACGCAGTATTTT.

Notes on this clonotype: One base away lies a much larger clone, so this may be a sequencing read error. V gene TRBV4-3 combines with J gene TRBJ2-7, with TRBD2 matching 8 bases. The germline CDR1 and CDR2 sequences are LGHNA and YSLEER. The CDR3 loop spans 15 amino acids. The CDR3 sequence: CSSSQASGLSYEQYF. The CDR3 nucleotides are TGCTCCAGCAGCCAAGCTAGCGGGCTCTCCTACGAGCAGTACTTC.

The chain carries TRBV6-5 and TRBJ2-7; 7 nucleotides agree with TRBD2. This CDR3 has 15 residues. The ends lost 5 bases at V and 1 base at J; junction bases unmatched: 8. Germline lookup yields CDR1 MNHEY and CDR2 SVGAGI. In DNA form, the CDR3 reads TGTGCCAGCAGTGAGACGCGGGAGCGATCCTACGAGCAGTACTTC. Encoded protein: CASSETRERSYEQYF.

This clonotype was counted at least ten times. This sequence joins TRBV7-9 and TRBJ2-6; no clear D gene. The CDR3 has 13 residues. V dropped 4 bases and J dropped 2 bases, with 3 bases sitting between them. Per germline, CDR1 SEHNR and CDR2 FQNEAQ (reference sequence). Here the CDR3 reads CASSWAGANVLTF. The CDR3 nucleotides are TGTGCCAGCAGCTGGGCTGGGGCCAACGTCCTGACTTTC.

About this clonotype: A read error may be the cause here, since a much bigger clone is one base away. This rearrangement joins TRBV7-2 to TRBJ2-1; no clear D gene. The CDR3 has 14 residues. In germline, CDR1 is SGHTA, CDR2 FQGNSA. V lost 1 base to trimming and J lost 5 bases, with 9 bases between them. CDR3 sequence reads: CASSLGANNNEQFF. The CDR3 DNA sequence: TGTGCCAGCAGCTTAGGAGCCAACAACAATGAGCAGTTCTTC.

This clonotype was counted ten times or more. This chain joins TRBV29-1 and TRBJ2-1; 9 positions agree with TRBD2. In germline, CDR1 is SQVTM, CDR2 ANQGSEA. The V gene end was trimmed by 7 bases and the J gene end by 7 bases; junction bases not matched to a gene: 11. This CDR3 is built from 14 residues. CDR3 sequence reads: CSASRGLATNEQFF. DNA of the CDR3: TGCAGCGCATCACGGGGACTAGCTACAAATGAGCAGTTCTTC.

This clonotype was seen repeatedly, ten times or more. The DNA of the CDR3 is TGTGCCAGCAGCTTAGAGGGGGGAGAGCGGGAGCAGTTCTTC. This sequence encodes CASSLEGGEREQFF. J is TRBJ2-1 and V is TRBV7-9; D may match TRBD1 or TRBD2 (6 bases each). Germline CDR1 reads SEHNR; CDR2 reads FQNEAQ (reference sequence). This CDR3 has 14 residues. Trimming pared 1 base from V and 10 bases from J, leaving 14 bases between.

The chain combines TRBV4-3 with TRBJ1-4; perhaps TRBD1 as D (5 bases). The CDR3 runs 15 residues. In germline, CDR1 is LGHNA, CDR2 YSLEER. V lost 0 bases and J lost 5, with 10 bases in between. CDR3: CASSQEEKGNEKLFF. CDR3 sequence (DNA): TGCGCCAGCAGCCAAGAGGAGAAGGGGAATGAAAAACTGTTTTTT.

This clonotype was picked up many times. This sequence joins TRBV20-1 and TRBJ2-7, with D possibly being TRBD1 (5 bases). Trimming removed 7 bases at V and 0 bases at J, with 16 bases between. This CDR3 is built from 14 residues. Germline values: CDR1 DFQATT, CDR2 SNEGSKA (reference sequence). The CDR3 region is CSGRETDLSYEQYF. The CDR3 region has the DNA TGCAGTGGCCGAGAGACAGACCTCTCCTACGAGCAGTACTTC.

This clonotype was picked up many times. The chain combines TRBV20-1 with TRBJ2-1, with 10 bases identical to TRBD2. Germline lookup yields CDR1 DFQATT and CDR2 SNEGSKA (reference sequence). J was trimmed by 13 bases and V by 1 base; bases with no gene match: 7. The CDR3 covers 13 residues. The DNA of the CDR3 is TGCAGTGCTAGAGTGGCTAGCGGGAGTCGTCAGTTCTTC. Its protein is CSARVASGSRQFF.

This clonotype was observed at least ten times. The chain is built from TRBV18 and TRBJ1-1, with 12 bases that match TRBD1. The CDR3 spans 14 residues. The V gene's germline CDR1 is KGHSH and CDR2 LQKENI. The junction had 3 bases not matched to a gene; V was cut back by 3 bases and J by 7 bases. CDR3 protein: CASSPGQGAIEAFF. CDR3 DNA: TGTGCCAGCTCACCGGGACAGGGGGCGATTGAAGCTTTCTTT.

This clonotype was counted at least ten times. V and J are TRBV24-1 and TRBJ2-5, with D perhaps matching TRBD1 (5 bases). The germline V and J ends were trimmed by 1 base and 2 bases, with 13 bases remaining between them. The CDR3 covers 16 residues. CDR1 KGHDR and CDR2 SFDVKD come from the germline V gene. The CDR3 loop is CATSDFAERTQETQYF. Here the CDR3 DNA reads TGTGCCACCAGTGATTTTGCAGAGAGGACACAAGAGACCCAGTACTTC.

Of note for this clonotype: A read error may explain this, as a much larger clone is one base away. The chain uses TRBV7-9 and TRBJ2-3, with D unresolved. The germline V gene has CDR1 SEHNR and CDR2 FQNEAQ (reference sequence). V was pared by 3 bases and J by 8 bases, with 9 bases between. The CDR3 loop spans 12 amino acids. CDR3 region: CASSFSEGTQYF. In DNA, the CDR3 is TGTGCCAGCAGCTTTTCGGAAGGTACGCAGTATTTT.

This clonotype was observed many times. The chain combines TRBV4-1 with TRBJ1-4; unclear D gene. Germline V CDR1 and CDR2: MGHRA, YSYEKL. V lost 0 bases to trimming and J lost 7 bases, with 9 bases between them. This CDR3 has 14 amino acids. CDR3 sequence: CASSQDARIEKLFF. The CDR3 DNA reads TGCGCCAGCAGCCAAGACGCGAGGATTGAAAAACTGTTTTTT.

In this sample, this clonotype turned up many times. V and J are TRBV20-1 and TRBJ2-7; maybe TRBD2 (5 bases). The CDR3 spans 14 residues. CDR1 and CDR2 from the germline V gene are DFQATT and SNEGSKA (reference sequence). V was cut by 7 bases and J by 5 bases, with 21 bases left in between. CDR3 nucleotide sequence: TGCAGTGTACTCCACGCGAGGGCCTTAGACGAGCAGTACTTC. Translated, it gives CSVLHARALDEQYF.

This clonotype was recorded at least ten times. The J gene is TRBJ2-3, the V gene TRBV20-1; no clear D. Deletions cut 1 base from V and 7 bases from J, with 12 bases between. This CDR3 has 13 amino acids. Germline V gene sequence: CDR1 DFQATT, CDR2 SNEGSKA (reference sequence). The CDR3 DNA is TGCAGTGCTAGAGGGCCTTCGTTTCATACGCAGTATTTT. Residues: CSARGPSFHTQYF.

The chain joins TRBV5-1 to TRBJ2-1; 8 bases map to TRBD2. Germline CDR1 and CDR2: SGHRS and YFSETQ. CDR3 length equals 18 residues. J was trimmed by 8 bases and V by 2 bases; bases with no gene match: 18. DNA of the CDR3: TGCGCCAGCAGCTTAGCTCTAGCGGGTAGGTCGGGTTTTGATGAGCAGTTCTTC. Protein sequence: CASSLALAGRSGFDEQFF.

This clonotype appeared a few times. The rearrangement links TRBV12-3 or TRBV12-4 to TRBJ1-2, with TRBD1 identical over 9 bases. Trimming took 6 bases from V and 7 from J; bases not matched to a gene: 12. CDR3 length: 15 amino acids. CDR3 sequence: CASSSQGARLGGYTF. CDR3 coding DNA: TGTGCCAGCAGCTCACAGGGGGCGCGTTTAGGTGGCTACACCTTC.